A selection of T cell receptor beta chains follows, all from one sample in a study of blood T cell repertoires in COVID-19. Some clones are missing from TCRdb's copy, which holds only in-frame ones; the method was immunoSEQ multiplex PCR. The table includes approximately 69,000 clones, roughly four fifths detected once. Material for sequencing was peripheral blood. All receptors come from a woman in her 70s with acute or convalescent COVID-19. The CDR3 runs from the conserved cysteine through the conserved F or W. Each record gives: clone size, V gene, D gene, J gene, CDR3 DNA, CDR3 protein. The D gene is left open where the match is weak. Rows give clone size only sometimes, using once, few, many, or a class for an expanded clone.

NA	TRBV18	TRBD1	TRBJ1-6	TGTGCCAGCTCAACTACAGGGGGGGACTCACCCCTCCACTTT	CASSTTGGDSPLHF
NA	TRBV28	TRBD2	TRBJ2-5	TGTGCCAGCAGGTCTAGCGGGAGGGGGGAGACCCAGTACTTC	CASRSSGRGETQYF
few	TRBV2	TRBD1	TRBJ2-7	TGTGCCAGCAATCCCCCGGACAGGGGGTCGGTCGAGCAGTACTTC	CASNPPDRGSVEQYF
NA	TRBV10-1	TRBD2	TRBJ2-1	TGCGCCAGCAGTGAGTCTAGCGGGAATGAGCAGTTCTTC	CASSESSGNEQFF
NA	TRBV6-5	NA	TRBJ2-5	TGTGCCAGCAGAGCCTCGTTCAGGGAGACCCAGTACTTC	CASRASFRETQYF
NA	TRBV2	NA	TRBJ1-4	TGTGCCAGCACCCGACGGGGGGTAGCTAATGAAAAACTGTTTTTT	CASTRRGVANEKLFF
NA	TRBV28	TRBD1	TRBJ2-7	TGTGGCGCTAATTCACTGACAGGGGCTTACGAGCAGTACTTC	CGANSLTGAYEQYF
once	TRBV7-6	TRBD1	TRBJ1-5	TGTGCCAGCAGCTCACAGGGGGATCAGCCCCAGCATTTT	CASSSQGDQPQHF
NA	TRBV5-1	TRBD2	TRBJ2-1	TGCGCCAGCAGCCCTGGACTAGCGGACAATGAGCAGTTCTTC	CASSPGLADNEQFF
NA	TRBV6-5	NA	TRBJ2-7	TGTGCCAGCAGTTATCCCGGGACTCCTCCCGAAACACAGTACTTC	CASSYPGTPPETQYF
NA	TRBV7-2	NA	TRBJ2-7	TGTGCCAGCAGCCGCGCCGGTAGCGAGTCCTACGAGCAGTACTTC	CASSRAGSESYEQYF
NA	TRBV7-9	NA	TRBJ1-2	TGTGCCAGCAGCTCCTGGACAGACAGCTATGGCTACACCTTC	CASSSWTDSYGYTF
NA	TRBV4-1	TRBD2	TRBJ2-7	TGCGCCAGCAGCCAAGATGGTAGGACTAGCGGTCCCTACGAGCAGTACTTC	CASSQDGRTSGPYEQYF
once	TRBV28	NA	TRBJ2-7	TGTGCCAGCAGTTTATTGGCCCAGGTCTACGAGCAGTACTTC	CASSLLAQVYEQYF
NA	TRBV28	TRBD1	TRBJ1-2	TGTGCCAGCAGTACGACAGGGGGCTTCCTCTATGGCTACACCTTC	CASSTTGGFLYGYTF
NA	TRBV7-6	TRBD1	TRBJ1-5	TGTGCCAGCAGCTTAACGGCAGGGGGCTATCAGCCCCAGCATTTT	CASSLTAGGYQPQHF
NA	TRBV3-1/TRBV3-2	NA	TRBJ2-2	TGTGCCAGCAGCCCTCGCCCACAGGGTGCCGGGGAGCTGTTTTTT	CASSPRPQGAGELFF
NA	TRBV10-3	TRBD2	TRBJ2-2	TGTGCCATCAGTGAAGGGACTAGCGGAAAGACCGGGGAGCTGTTTTTT	CAISEGTSGKTGELFF
NA	TRBV7-9	TRBD2	TRBJ2-7	TGTGCCAGCAGCTTGGTAGGGACTAGTCCCTACGAGCAGTACTTC	CASSLVGTSPYEQYF
NA	TRBV25-1	TRBD1	TRBJ2-1	TGTGCCAGCAGTGAACCGGACAGGAGCAATGAGCAGTTCTTC	CASSEPDRSNEQFF
NA	TRBV29-1	NA	TRBJ1-1	TGCAGCGTTGATCGGGTGCGGAAGATGAACACTGAAGCTTTCTTT	CSVDRVRKMNTEAFF
NA	TRBV7-9	TRBD2	TRBJ2-7	TGTGCCAGCAGCTTTAGCGGGAGGGCGCCCGACGAGCAGTACTTC	CASSFSGRAPDEQYF
many	TRBV25-1	TRBD2	TRBJ2-5	TGTGCCAGCAGTGAGGCAGGGAGGGGAGGCCAAGAGACCCAGTACTTC	CASSEAGRGGQETQYF
NA	TRBV20-1	TRBD1	TRBJ1-1	TGCAGTGCTCCGACAGGGGGGAAGGCTTTCTTT	CSAPTGGKAFF
few	TRBV15	NA	TRBJ1-6	TGTGCCACCAGCACGGGGGGAAGTAGTTCACCCCTCCACTTT	CATSTGGSSSPLHF
NA	TRBV5-5	NA	TRBJ2-4	TGTGCCAGCAGTTATCGGGCGGACAGTTCCCCTCGTCCCATTCAGTACTTC	CASSYRADSSPRPIQYF
NA	TRBV3-1/TRBV3-2	TRBD2	TRBJ2-7	TGTGCCAGCAGCGGAATATGGACTAGCTACGAGCAGTACTTC	CASSGIWTSYEQYF
NA	TRBV5-1	TRBD1	TRBJ1-5	TGCGCCAGCAGCTTGGGCGCAGGGGGTACCGGTCAGCCCCAGCATTTT	CASSLGAGGTGQPQHF
NA	TRBV10-2	TRBD2	TRBJ2-1	TGCGCCAGCAGTGCTAGGACTAGCGGGATGGATGAGCAGTTCTTC	CASSARTSGMDEQFF
NA	TRBV28	NA	TRBJ1-3	TGTGCCAGCAGTTTATACAGGCTGGCCTCTGGAAACACCATATATTTT	CASSLYRLASGNTIYF
NA	TRBV5-1	NA	TRBJ1-4	TGCGCCAGCAGCTTGGGTGTAGACTCGTCTAATGAAAAACTGTTTTTT	CASSLGVDSSNEKLFF
few	TRBV20-1	NA	TRBJ2-7	TGCAGTGCCGGCTCCTCTACGGGGCAGTACTTC	CSAGSSTGQYF
NA	TRBV19	TRBD2	TRBJ2-1	TGTGCCAGTAGTATCCGGACTAGCAACAATGAGCAGTTCTTC	CASSIRTSNNEQFF
few	TRBV6-5	TRBD2	TRBJ2-7	TGTGCCAGCAGTTACTCGACTAGCGGGAACCACGAGCAGTACTTC	CASSYSTSGNHEQYF
few	TRBV7-8	TRBD2	TRBJ2-5	TGTGCCAGCAGCACGACTAGCGGGAATTCCGAGACCCAGTACTTC	CASSTTSGNSETQYF
NA	TRBV2	TRBD2	TRBJ2-7	TGTGCCAGCAGTGGGACTAGCGGGTTCTCCTACGAGCAGTACTTC	CASSGTSGFSYEQYF
NA	TRBV4-1	NA	TRBJ2-5	TGCGCCAGCAGCCACTACAGGGTTGGAGAGACCCAGTACTTC	CASSHYRVGETQYF
NA	TRBV7-9	NA	TRBJ1-2	TGTGCCAGCAGCTTCGCAGAGGACTATGGCTACACCTTC	CASSFAEDYGYTF
NA	TRBV11-3	TRBD2	TRBJ2-7	TGTGCCAGCAGCTTAGCGGGAGGTAACGAGCAGTACTTC	CASSLAGGNEQYF
NA	TRBV11-2	TRBD1	TRBJ2-1	TGTGCCAGCAGGGCAGGGGGCACGGACGGCAATGAGCAGTTCTTC	CASRAGGTDGNEQFF
few	TRBV5-1	NA	TRBJ1-3	TGCGCCAGCAGCGACCCAGCGGCCTCTGGAAACACCATATATTTT	CASSDPAASGNTIYF
NA	TRBV5-4	TRBD1	TRBJ2-3	TGTGCCAGCAGCTCAGGGACAGGGGCAAACACAGATACGCAGTATTTT	CASSSGTGANTDTQYF
NA	TRBV5-5	NA	TRBJ1-1	TGTGCCCAGCAGCGGGGGCCGGGCACTGAAGCTTTCTTT	CAQQRGPGTEAFF
NA	TRBV10-1	TRBD1	TRBJ2-7	TGCGCCAGCAGTGACTCCGGGACAGGGTTTAACGAGCAGTACTTC	CASSDSGTGFNEQYF
NA	TRBV11-2	TRBD1	TRBJ1-6	TGTGCCAGCGGATTATTCGACAGGGGGTTTTTGAATTCACCCCTCCACTTT	CASGLFDRGFLNSPLHF
NA	TRBV2	NA	TRBJ1-1	TGTGCCAGCATCCGGGTTTCTGAAGCTTTCTTT	CASIRVSEAFF
NA	TRBV5-1	TRBD2	TRBJ2-3	TGCGCCAGCAGGCCCGGGACTAGCGGATCCACAGATACGCAGTATTTT	CASRPGTSGSTDTQYF
NA	TRBV5-1	NA	TRBJ1-2	TGCGCCAGCAGCTTGAGCGCAGATGGATATGGCTACACCTTC	CASSLSADGYGYTF
NA	TRBV7-9	TRBD1	TRBJ1-1	TGTGCCAGCAGCGCGGGACAGGGAGGCTTAAGCACTGAAGCTTTCTTT	CASSAGQGGLSTEAFF
once	TRBV2	TRBD2	TRBJ2-5	TGTGCCAGCAGATCCGGACTAGCGGGAGGGCCTGGGGAGACCCAGTACTTC	CASRSGLAGGPGETQYF
NA	TRBV6-1	NA	TRBJ1-6	TGTGCCAGCAGTAAAGATTCCGGGACATGGACCAATTCACCCCTCCACTTT	CASSKDSGTWTNSPLHF
NA	TRBV15	TRBD2	TRBJ2-1	TGTGCCACCAGCAGAGAGCTCGGACTAGCGGGAGGGAGGAACAATGAGCAGTTCTTC	CATSRELGLAGGRNNEQFF
NA	TRBV4-1	TRBD2	TRBJ2-1	TGCGCCAGCAGCCACCCAACTAGCGGGGTTTCCTACAATGAGCAGTTCTTC	CASSHPTSGVSYNEQFF
NA	TRBV21-1	NA	TRBJ2-7	TGTGCCAGCAGCAAAGGGGGCAGCTCCTTCTACGAGCAGTACTTC	CASSKGGSSFYEQYF
NA	TRBV19	TRBD1	TRBJ1-2	TGTGCCAGTAGTATAGAATCCGGGACAGGGGGCCTCGGCTACACCTTC	CASSIESGTGGLGYTF
NA	TRBV3-1/TRBV3-2	TRBD1	TRBJ1-5	TGTGCCAGCAGCCAAGGCATAGGGACAGTCCAGCCCCAGCATTTT	CASSQGIGTVQPQHF